These T cell receptor beta chains were read from a single sample in a study of CXCR3-negative and CXCR3-positive naive CD8 T cells. From its re-call of the 5' RACE reads, TCRdb lists each CDR3 protein once, without DNA. The data show some 66,000 distinct CDR3 sequences, and the top ten clones hold about 1.5%. Sequencing input: naive CXCR3- CD8+ T cells from blood. These receptors were collected from a human donor in good health. Some clones in this sample may be carry-over from other donors' samples. Both conserved end residues are part of each CDR3.

V	J	length	CDR3
TRBV7-9	TRBJ1-1	18	CASSLALLGRRVNTEAFF
TRBV5-6	TRBJ1-2	13	CASSFWDLDGYTF
TRBV5-1	TRBJ2-5	14	CASSLAGEEETQYF
TRBV28	TRBJ1-2	15	CASSRWTDRSYGYTF
TRBV20-1	TRBJ1-1	12	CSGAAGITEAFF
TRBV29-1	TRBJ2-2	14	CSVEVTRNTGELFF
TRBV7-9	TRBJ2-1	15	CASSFPGLKRPEQFF
TRBV20-1	TRBJ1-1	13	CSARILGDTEAFF
TRBV28	TRBJ2-1	16	CASRPPLGSSYNEQFF
TRBV6-2/TRBV6-3	TRBJ1-2	15	CASSFDPGTGDGYTF
TRBV7-9	TRBJ2-2	15	CASSESGEYTGELFF
TRBV12-3/TRBV12-4	TRBJ2-7	13	CATTQGSSYEQYF
TRBV29-1	TRBJ2-3	15	CSVDPGQVYTDTQYF
TRBV11-2	TRBJ2-7	14	CASSPGGRTYEQYF
TRBV7-6	TRBJ2-1	17	CASSPGPNQRAYNEQFF
TRBV29-1	TRBJ1-4	16	CSVGTGGARLNEKLFF
TRBV12-3/TRBV12-4	TRBJ2-4	15	CASSLSGLGKNIQYF
TRBV28	TRBJ2-3	14	CASTLERGTDTQYF
TRBV20-1	TRBJ1-1	11	CSARMNTEAFF
TRBV29-1	TRBJ2-7	12	CSAWGSSYEQYF
TRBV7-6	TRBJ1-1	13	CAGRTGWNTEAFF
TRBV7-3	TRBJ2-7	13	CASSLGARYEQYF
TRBV5-1	TRBJ2-5	17	CASSYKTGATLQETQYF
TRBV28	TRBJ2-5	13	CASNKEVQETQYF
TRBV7-6	TRBJ2-1	13	CASSTTGTRDMFF
TRBV29-1	TRBJ2-1	13	CSVRLAGWEEQFF
TRBV12-3/TRBV12-4	TRBJ2-2	12	CASSFGQRELFF
TRBV10-3	TRBJ2-5	13	CAISTSGKETQYF
TRBV29-1	TRBJ1-1	16	CSVAGGDQATNTEAFF